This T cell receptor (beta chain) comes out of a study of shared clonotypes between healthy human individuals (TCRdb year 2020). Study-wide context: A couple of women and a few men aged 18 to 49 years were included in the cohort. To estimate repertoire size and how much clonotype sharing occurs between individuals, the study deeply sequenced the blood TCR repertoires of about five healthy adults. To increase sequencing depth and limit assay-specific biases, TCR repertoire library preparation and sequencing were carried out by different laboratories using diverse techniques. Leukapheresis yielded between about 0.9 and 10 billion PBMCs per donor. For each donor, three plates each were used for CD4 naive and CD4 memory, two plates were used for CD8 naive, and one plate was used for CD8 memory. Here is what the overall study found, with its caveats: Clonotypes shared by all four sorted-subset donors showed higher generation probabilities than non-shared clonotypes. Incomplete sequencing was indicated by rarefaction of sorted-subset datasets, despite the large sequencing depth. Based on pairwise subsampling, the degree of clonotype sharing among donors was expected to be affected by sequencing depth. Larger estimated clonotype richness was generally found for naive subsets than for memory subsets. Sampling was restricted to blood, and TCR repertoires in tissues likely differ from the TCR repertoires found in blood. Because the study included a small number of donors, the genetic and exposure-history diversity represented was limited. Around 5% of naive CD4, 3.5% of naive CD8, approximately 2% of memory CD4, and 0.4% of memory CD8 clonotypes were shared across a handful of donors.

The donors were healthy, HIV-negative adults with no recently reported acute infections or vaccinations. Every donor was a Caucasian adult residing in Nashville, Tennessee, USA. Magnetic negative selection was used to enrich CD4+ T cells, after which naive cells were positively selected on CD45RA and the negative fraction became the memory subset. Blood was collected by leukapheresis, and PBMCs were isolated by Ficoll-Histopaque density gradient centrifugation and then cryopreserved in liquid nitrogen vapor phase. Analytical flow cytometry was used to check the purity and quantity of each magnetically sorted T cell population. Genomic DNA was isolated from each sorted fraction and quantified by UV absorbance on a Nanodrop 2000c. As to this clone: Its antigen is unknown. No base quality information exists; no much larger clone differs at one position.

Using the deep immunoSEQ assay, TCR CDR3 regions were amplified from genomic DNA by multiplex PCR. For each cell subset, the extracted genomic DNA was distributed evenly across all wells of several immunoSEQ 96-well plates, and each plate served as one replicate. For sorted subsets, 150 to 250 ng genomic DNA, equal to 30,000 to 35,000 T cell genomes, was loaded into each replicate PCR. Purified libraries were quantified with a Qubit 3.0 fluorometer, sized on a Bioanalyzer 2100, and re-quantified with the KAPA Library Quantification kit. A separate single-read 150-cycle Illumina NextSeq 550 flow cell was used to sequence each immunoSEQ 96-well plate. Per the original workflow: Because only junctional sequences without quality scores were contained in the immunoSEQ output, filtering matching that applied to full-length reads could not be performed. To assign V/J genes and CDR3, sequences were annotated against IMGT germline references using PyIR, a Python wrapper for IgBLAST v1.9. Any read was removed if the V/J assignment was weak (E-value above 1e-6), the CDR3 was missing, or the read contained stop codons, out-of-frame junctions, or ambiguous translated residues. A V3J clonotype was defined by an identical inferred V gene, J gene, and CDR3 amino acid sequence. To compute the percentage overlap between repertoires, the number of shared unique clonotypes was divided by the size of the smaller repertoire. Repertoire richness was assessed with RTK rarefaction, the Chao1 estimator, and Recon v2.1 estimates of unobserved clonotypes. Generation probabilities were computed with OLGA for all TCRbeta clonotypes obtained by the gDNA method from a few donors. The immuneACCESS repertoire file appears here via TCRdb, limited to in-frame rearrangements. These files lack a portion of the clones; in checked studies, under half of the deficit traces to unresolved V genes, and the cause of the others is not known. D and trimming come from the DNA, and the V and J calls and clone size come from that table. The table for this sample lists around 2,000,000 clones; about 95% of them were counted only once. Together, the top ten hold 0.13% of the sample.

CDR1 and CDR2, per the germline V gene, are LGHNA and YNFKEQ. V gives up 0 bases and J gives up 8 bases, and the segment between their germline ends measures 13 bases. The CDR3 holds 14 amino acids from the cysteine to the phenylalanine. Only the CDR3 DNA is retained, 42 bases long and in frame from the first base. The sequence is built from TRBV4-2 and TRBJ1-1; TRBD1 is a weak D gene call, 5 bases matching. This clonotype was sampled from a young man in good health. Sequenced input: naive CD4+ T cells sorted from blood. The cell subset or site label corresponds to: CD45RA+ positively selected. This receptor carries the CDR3 CASSQDGTSPEAFF. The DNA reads TGTGCCAGCAGCCAAGACGGGACTTCACCCGAAGCTTTCTTT.